A selection of T cell receptor beta chains follows, all from one sample in a study of monozygotic twins with inflammatory bowel disease. TCRdb reanalyzed the 5' RACE reads, giving one entry per CDR3 protein sequence and no DNA. The table for this sample gives fewer than 550,000 distinct CDR3 sequences. The sequenced sample was blood. Every receptor here comes from a human donor with ulcerative colitis or Crohn's disease, or a healthy co-twin of an affected twin (not recorded which). The CDR3 runs from the conserved cysteine through the conserved F or W.

J gene	V gene	CDR3 protein
TRBJ1-1	TRBV6-5	CASSSTESTEAFF
TRBJ1-5	TRBV28	CASRADRDRSQPQHF
TRBJ2-1	TRBV7-9	CASSGRTSGNYNEQFF
TRBJ2-3	TRBV7-6	CASSLIGSGRHTDTQYF
TRBJ2-2	TRBV7-9	CASSPKGSGPTGELFF
TRBJ2-1	TRBV11-3	CASSPSWDRAGGYEQFF
TRBJ2-7	TRBV4-3	CASSQVQGASYEQYF
TRBJ2-3	TRBV5-1	CASSLARFGGGPTDTQYF
TRBJ1-5	TRBV20-1	CSLGTAPNQPQHF
TRBJ1-1	TRBV4-1	CASRSRDTEAFF
TRBJ2-5	TRBV5-1	CASSYNPTGVDETQYF
TRBJ1-4	TRBV30	CAWDNGQWGEKLFF
TRBJ2-2	TRBV19	CASSGPGPVGRELFF
TRBJ2-1	TRBV29-1	CSVEVAGVAGEQFF
TRBJ1-6	TRBV3-1	CASTQGLAYNSPLHF
TRBJ2-7	TRBV4-3	CASSQDLQVIGQYF
TRBJ1-1	TRBV6-5	CASSYSFRISTEAFF
TRBJ1-4	TRBV20-1	CSARGADREKLFF
TRBJ1-4	TRBV20-1	CSARGDRNEKLFF
TRBJ2-7	TRBV4-1	CASSQTTGGGYEQYF
TRBJ1-2	TRBV18	CASSPPVGYGYTF
TRBJ2-5	TRBV7-2	CASSAGLAPQETQYF
TRBJ1-4	TRBV7-2	CASSSTGLGKLFF
TRBJ1-6	TRBV7-9	CASSLGRGQSSPLHF
TRBJ2-3	TRBV12-3/TRBV12-4	CASSLRSVSRVDTQYF
TRBJ2-7	TRBV9	CASSVVPSGRGEQYF
TRBJ2-7	TRBV4-3	CASSHWHAPGIYEQYF
TRBJ1-2	TRBV28	CASSTVFDRAYGNGYTF
TRBJ2-1	TRBV28	CASSPAPDGGNEQFF
TRBJ1-2	TRBV20-1	CSASEGAAYGYTF
TRBJ1-1	TRBV20-1	CSALTVMNTEAFF
TRBJ2-3	TRBV9	CASSGHRGGTDTQYF
TRBJ2-1	TRBV6-1	CASRTGENYYNEQFF
TRBJ1-6	TRBV7-2	CASSPPWTNSPLHF
TRBJ2-7	TRBV5-1	CASSSTGQGAQEQYF
TRBJ1-3	TRBV9	CASSVRPGDPGNTIYF
TRBJ2-2	TRBV12-3/TRBV12-4	CASSLSVTDANTGELFF
TRBJ1-1	TRBV2	CASSERDSTNTEAFF
TRBJ1-4	TRBV9	CASSVAGGPNEKLFF
TRBJ1-1	TRBV29-1	CSVAQGNTEAFF
TRBJ1-1	TRBV5-1	CASSIGQMNTEAFF
TRBJ1-2	TRBV6-5	CASSIRTGNYGYTF
TRBJ1-1	TRBV14	CASSPRSLQDVAFF
TRBJ2-1	TRBV5-1	CASSLPRLASSYNEQFF
TRBJ1-4	TRBV6-1	CASKKGQGEVGNEKLFF
TRBJ1-5	TRBV20-1	CSASGWSGGPQPQHF